Sequencing of this T cell receptor beta chain was carried out in a study of T cells in localized non-small cell lung cancer. Overall study results and limits: Density of T cells in blood, when higher, went with longer overall survival.

Germline V lookup: CDR1 SGHTA, CDR2 FQGNSA. The ends lost 3 bases at V and 1 base at J; junction bases unmatched: 2. The CDR3 is made up of 15 amino acids. Sequencing was performed with immunoSEQ multiplex PCR; in TCRdb, only in-frame clones are kept and a portion is missing. The data hold about 70,000 clones, with about 86% observed a single time. As concerns this clone: What it recognizes is unknown.

The chain couples TRBV7-2 to TRBJ1-3; 8 bases are shared with TRBD1. This TCR derives from an older male donor with stage III squamous cell lung carcinoma. Sequenced here: peripheral blood, sampled before any cancer treatment. The CDR3 DNA reads TGTGCCAGCAGCTTTAGACAGGGGTCTGGAAACACCATATATTTT. This translates into CASSFRQGSGNTIYF.